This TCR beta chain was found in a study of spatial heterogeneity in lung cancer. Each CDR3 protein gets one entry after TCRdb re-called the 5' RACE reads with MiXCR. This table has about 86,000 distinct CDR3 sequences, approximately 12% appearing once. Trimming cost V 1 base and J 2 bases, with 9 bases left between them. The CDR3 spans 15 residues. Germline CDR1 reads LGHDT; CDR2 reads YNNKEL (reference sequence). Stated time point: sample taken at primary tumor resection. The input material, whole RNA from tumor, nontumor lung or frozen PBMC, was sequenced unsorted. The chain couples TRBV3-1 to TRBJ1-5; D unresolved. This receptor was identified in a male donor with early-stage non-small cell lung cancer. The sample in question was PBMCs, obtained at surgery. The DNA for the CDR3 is TGTGCCAGCAGCCAAGGAATCCGGGGCAATCAGCCCCAGCATTTT. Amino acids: CASSQGIRGNQPQHF.